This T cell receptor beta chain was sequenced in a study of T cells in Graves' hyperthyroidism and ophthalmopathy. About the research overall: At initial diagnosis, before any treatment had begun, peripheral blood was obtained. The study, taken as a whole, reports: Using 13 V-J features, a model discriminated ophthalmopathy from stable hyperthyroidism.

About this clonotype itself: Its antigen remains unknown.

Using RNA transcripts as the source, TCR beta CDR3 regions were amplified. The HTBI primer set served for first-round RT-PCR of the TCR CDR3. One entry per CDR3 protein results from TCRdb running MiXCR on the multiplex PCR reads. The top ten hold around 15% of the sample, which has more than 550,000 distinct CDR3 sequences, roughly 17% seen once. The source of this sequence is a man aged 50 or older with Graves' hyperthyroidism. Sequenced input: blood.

The DNA for the CDR3 is TGTGCCAGCTCAATGGACAGGGCCGGCACAGATACGCAGTATTTT. Translation gives CASSMDRAGTDTQYF. The chain employs TRBV18 and TRBJ2-3, with TRBD1 matching 8 bases. The CDR3 totals 15 residues. Germline-derived CDR1 and CDR2 are KGHSH and LQKENI. Trimming removed 5 bases from V and 1 base from J; junction bases left unmatched: 5.